This passage covers 7 T cell receptor beta chains from one sample sequenced in a study of blood T cell repertoires in COVID-19. Assay: immunoSEQ multiplex PCR; the TCRdb copy retains only in-frame clones and omits some. The sample shows roughly 420,000 clones, over 75% of them seen only once. Source material: PBMCs or T cells enriched from blood (not recorded which). The receptor set was obtained from a woman aged 25 to 39 with acute COVID-19.

This clone was recorded once. V usage is TRBV13 and J usage is TRBJ2-7; 10 nucleotides align to TRBD1. The CDR3 runs 14 residues. Per the germline V gene, CDR1 is PRHDT and CDR2 is FYEKMQ (reference sequence). Trimming took 4 bases from V and 3 from J; bases not matched to a gene: 3. The DNA for the CDR3 is TGTGCCAGCAGCTCATGGGACAGGGGCTACGAGCAGTACTTC. It translates to CASSSWDRGYEQYF.

The chain carries TRBV19 and TRBJ2-1; the D gene is possibly TRBD2 (5 bases). CDR1 LNHDA and CDR2 SQIVND come from the germline V gene (reference sequence). V dropped 1 base and J dropped 7 bases, with 5 bases sitting between them. The CDR3 runs to 12 residues. CDR3 sequence (DNA): TGTGCCAGTAGTATAGGAGGGAATGAGCAGTTCTTC. Encoded protein: CASSIGGNEQFF.

As DNA, the CDR3 is TGCGCCAGCAGCTTGGCCGGGTTCGCCTACGAGCAGTACTTC. Residues: CASSLAGFAYEQYF. The chain is built from TRBV5-1 and TRBJ2-7, with D unclear. The CDR3 is made up of 14 amino acids. Germline CDR1 SGHRS, CDR2 YFSETQ. Trimming took 0 bases from V and 2 from J, leaving 9 bases between them.

The V call is TRBV28, the J call TRBJ2-2; TRBD1 matches 9 bases. The V gene's germline CDR1 is MDHEN and CDR2 SYDVKM. The length of the CDR3 is 16 residues. V lost 3 bases and J lost 1; bases outside the gene matches: 3. CDR3: CASSLVGQGNTGELFF. Written as DNA, the CDR3 is TGTGCCAGCAGTTTGGTGGGACAGGGGAACACCGGGGAGCTGTTTTTT.

The V call is TRBV6-5, the J call TRBJ1-4; 7 nucleotides match TRBD1. J lost 3 bases, V lost 6 bases, and 7 bases had no gene match. CDR3 length equals 15 residues. Germline V gene data show CDR1 as MNHEY and CDR2 as SVGAGI. The CDR3 bases are TGTGCCAGCAGCGACCCAGGGGGGTCTAATGAAAAACTGTTTTTT. Translating it yields CASSDPGGSNEKLFF.

The rearrangement uses TRBV24-1 and TRBJ1-2; 7 nucleotides line up with TRBD1. CDR1 and CDR2 from the germline V gene are KGHDR and SFDVKD. With 7 bases clipped from V and 3 bases from J, the junction kept 7 bases outside the gene matches. The CDR3 consists of 14 residues. CDR3 sequence: CATSSDRADYGYTF. Here the CDR3 DNA reads TGTGCCACCAGCAGCGACAGGGCGGACTATGGCTACACCTTC.

The V call is TRBV7-2, the J call TRBJ1-3; 7 bases line up with TRBD1. The CDR3 contains 14 residues. Germline trimming cut 7 bases from V and 4 bases from J; bases unmatched to any gene: 7. Per germline, CDR1 SGHTA and CDR2 FQGNSA. The CDR3: CASNPTGVGNTIYF. The DNA for the CDR3 is TGTGCCAGCAACCCCACAGGGGTCGGAAACACCATATATTTT.